This T cell receptor beta chain stems from a study of T cell responses to AZD1222 COVID-19 vaccine. Findings and limits, study-wide: There were repertoire samples only from the period after the peak T cell response.

This table comes from immunoSEQ multiplex PCR, and its TCRdb copy is limited to in-frame clones, with some not included. The sample lists around 140,000 clones, roughly 92% occurring once. With respect to this clone: Its specificity is unknown.

Between the trimmed V and J ends, which lost 3 bases and 9 bases, there was a span of 18 bases. Germline V gives CDR1 SGHRS, CDR2 YFSETQ. This CDR3 is built from 14 residues. The sample consisted of peripheral blood, taken on day 0 of AZD1222 vaccination. This chain links TRBV5-1 with TRBJ1-1; D is perhaps TRBD1 (5 bases). The receptor's source is an adult in good health. The chain's CDR3 is CASSWVELSGQAFF. Written as DNA, the CDR3 is TGCGCCAGCAGCTGGGTAGAACTCTCAGGGCAAGCTTTCTTT.